These 7 T cell receptor beta chains originate from one sample sequenced in a study of cytomegalovirus exposure and HLA in healthy donors. A multiplex PCR was run with 60 Vbeta primers and 13 Jbeta primers. Data came from immunoSEQ multiplex PCR; TCRdb stores just in-frame clones and leaves some out. The sample contains approximately 90,000 clones, over 75% of which appear only once. Sequenced input: PBMCs. The receptors stem from a boy aged 5 to 17 in good health and CMV-seronegative.

The chain combines TRBV7-8 with TRBJ2-1; maybe TRBD2 (6 bases). The CDR3 is 13 amino acids. V gave up 5 bases and J gave up 9 bases, with 14 bases separating them. Germline V gives CDR1 SGHVS, CDR2 FQNEAQ. The CDR3 reads CASSRSLGGEQFF. CDR3 coding DNA: TGTGCCAGCAGCCGCTCGTTGGGGGGTGAGCAGTTCTTC.

The rearrangement joins TRBV4-1 to TRBJ1-4; D call uncertain. V was shortened by 3 bases and J by 1 base, with 6 bases between the two germline ends. This CDR3 contains 14 residues. CDR1 is MGHRA and CDR2 is YSYEKL in the germline V gene. The CDR3 sequence is CASSHSETNEKLFF. CDR3 DNA: TGCGCCAGCAGCCACAGCGAAACTAATGAAAAACTGTTTTTT.

V gene TRBV28 combines with J gene TRBJ2-5; TRBD2 might be the D (6 bases). Trimming took off 5 bases at V and 5 bases at J, with 18 bases between the two ends. There are 15 residues in the CDR3. The germline V gene has CDR1 MDHEN and CDR2 SYDVKM. The CDR3 is CASSTPTAGGETQYF. CDR3 nucleotide sequence: TGTGCCAGCAGTACCCCCACAGCGGGTGGGGAGACCCAGTACTTC.

The chain has TRBV30 and TRBJ1-2; TRBD1 agrees at 9 bases. CDR3 length equals 15 residues. The germline gives CDR1 GTSNPN, CDR2 SVGIG (reference sequence). J lost 1 base, V lost 5 bases, and 8 bases had no gene match. The CDR3 spells CAWARDRADNYGYTF. The DNA for the CDR3 is TGTGCCTGGGCCAGGGACAGGGCCGATAACTATGGCTACACCTTC.

This clone was seen a single time. The gene calls are TRBV10-3 and TRBJ1-1; TRBD1 is a possible D gene (6 bases). CDR3 size: 14 residues. The V end was cut by 2 bases, the J end by 4 bases, with 11 bases between. Germline V gene lookup returns CDR1 ENHRY and CDR2 SYGVKD. The CDR3: CAISETGMGTEAFF. The DNA of the CDR3 is TGTGCCATCAGTGAGACAGGGATGGGCACTGAAGCTTTCTTT.

V gene TRBV30 combines with J gene TRBJ1-1, with D unclear. CDR1 is GTSNPN and CDR2 is SVGIG in the germline V gene (reference sequence). The CDR3 is made up of 13 amino acids. Trimming took 2 bases from V and 1 from J, leaving 8 bases between them. The CDR3 loop is CAWSPTGNTEAFF. CDR3 DNA: TGTGCCTGGAGTCCCACCGGGAACACTGAAGCTTTCTTT.

The V and J genes are TRBV29-1 and TRBJ1-2; D unresolved. V was trimmed by 3 bases and J by 4 bases, leaving 15 bases between them. The germline V gene has CDR1 SQVTM and CDR2 ANQGSEA. The CDR3 loop spans 14 amino acids. The CDR3 loop reads CSVEVPTFPYGYTF. As DNA, the CDR3 is TGCAGCGTTGAGGTACCAACATTCCCCTATGGCTACACCTTC.